This paragraph reports one TCR beta chain. All the donors were Caucasian adults who lived in Nashville, Tennessee. This specimen belongs to a study of shared clonotypes between healthy human individuals. Study overall: CD4 naive and CD4 memory each took three plates per donor, while CD8 naive took two and CD8 memory one.

Sequencing used immunoSEQ multiplex PCR; TCRdb keeps in-frame clones, though not all of them. The sample records some 2,500,000 clones, about 90% being singletons. Per germline, CDR1 SGDLS and CDR2 YYNGEE. This CDR3 comprises 15 residues. V lost 4 bases and J lost 4; bases outside the gene matches: 6. V usage is TRBV9 and J usage is TRBJ2-1; TRBD2 matches 9 bases. The clonotype originates from a man between 18 and 29 years old in good health. Some clones in this sample may be carry-over from other donors' samples. Material: naive CD4+ T cells from PBMCs. Regarding subset: CD45RA+ positively selected. The CDR3 DNA reads TGTGCCAGCAGCACCAAGACTAGCGGATACAATGAGCAGTTCTTC. Amino acid sequence: CASSTKTSGYNEQFF.